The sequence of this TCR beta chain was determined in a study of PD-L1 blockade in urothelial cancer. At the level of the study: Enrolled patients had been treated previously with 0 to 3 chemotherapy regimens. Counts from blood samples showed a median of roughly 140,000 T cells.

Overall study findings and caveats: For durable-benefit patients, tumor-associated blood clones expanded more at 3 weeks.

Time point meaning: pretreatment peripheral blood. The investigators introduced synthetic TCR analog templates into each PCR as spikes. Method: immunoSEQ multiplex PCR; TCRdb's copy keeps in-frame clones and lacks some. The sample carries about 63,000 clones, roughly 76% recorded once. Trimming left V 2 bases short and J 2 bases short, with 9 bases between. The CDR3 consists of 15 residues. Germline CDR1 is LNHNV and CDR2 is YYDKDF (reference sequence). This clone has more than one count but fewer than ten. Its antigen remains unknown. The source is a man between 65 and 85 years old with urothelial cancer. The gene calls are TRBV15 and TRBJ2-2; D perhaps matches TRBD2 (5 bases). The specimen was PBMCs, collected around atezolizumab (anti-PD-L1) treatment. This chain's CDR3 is CATSRPSGNTGELFF. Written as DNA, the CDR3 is TGTGCCACCAGCAGACCTTCGGGAAACACCGGGGAGCTGTTTTTT.